These 23 T cell receptor beta chains were all obtained from the same sample, sequenced in a study of OX40 agonist ivuxolimab in advanced cancers. The library was produced with the immunoSEQ multiplex PCR assay. Held by TCRdb, this immuneACCESS table contains in-frame sequences only and omits some clones. Under half of the omission traces to an unresolved V gene where checked; the cause of the rest is unknown. Recorded for this sample are tens of thousands of clones; roughly 78% of them occurred a single time. The ten largest make up 5% to 6% of the sample. Specimen: CD4+ or CD8+ T cells sorted from blood, collected in a trial of the OX40 agonist ivuxolimab. Receptors originate from an adult with an advanced solid tumor such as melanoma, head and neck, liver or kidney cancer.

This clone appeared once. The V call is TRBV11-2, the J call TRBJ1-1; 7 bases agree with TRBD1. This CDR3 region has 15 residues. CDR1 and CDR2 (germline): SGHAT, FQNNGV. Trimming removed 5 bases from V and 4 bases from J; junction bases left unmatched: 10. The CDR3, as DNA: TGTGCCAGCAGCACCTACCGGGACAGAAGCACTGAAGCTTTCTTT. It yields the protein CASSTYRDRSTEAFF.

This clone was found a few times. The chain employs TRBV28 and TRBJ1-2; no clear D. V was pared by 3 bases and J by 5 bases, with 16 bases between. CDR3 length equals 15 residues. Germline loops: CDR1 MDHEN, CDR2 SYDVKM. The CDR3: CASSFPAPESYGYTF. CDR3 bases: TGTGCCAGCAGTTTTCCTGCCCCCGAGTCGTATGGCTACACCTTC.

The chain has TRBV5-1 and TRBJ1-1, with D possibly matching TRBD1 (5 bases). The CDR3 has 15 residues. Germline V gene lookup returns CDR1 SGHRS and CDR2 YFSETQ. V dropped 4 bases and J dropped 0 bases, with 13 bases sitting between them. CDR3 sequence (DNA): TGCGCCAGCAGCCCGGGACTCCGGATGAACACTGAAGCTTTCTTT. The encoded protein is CASSPGLRMNTEAFF.

The chain uses TRBV11-2 and TRBJ1-1, with 7 bases aligning to TRBD1. With V trimmed by 0 bases and J by 2 bases, 3 bases remained unmatched. The CDR3 consists of 15 residues. The V gene's germline CDR1 is SGHAT and CDR2 FQNNGV. CDR3 in amino acids: CASSLDRDSNTEAFF. CDR3 DNA: TGTGCCAGCAGCTTAGATCGGGACAGCAACACTGAAGCTTTCTTT.

This chain links TRBV4-1 with TRBJ2-7, with 11 nucleotides matching TRBD2. From germline, CDR1 is MGHRA and CDR2 YSYEKL. The V and J ends lost 0 bases and 2 bases, in that order; junction bases with no gene match: 6. This CDR3 has 17 amino acids. CDR3 region: CASSQDLAGGLAYEQYF. DNA for the CDR3: TGCGCCAGCAGCCAAGACCTAGCGGGGGGCCTCGCCTACGAGCAGTACTTC.

The chain carries TRBV11-2 and TRBJ1-3; no reliable D call. The CDR3 totals 15 residues. CDR1 and CDR2 (germline): SGHAT, FQNNGV. V lost 6 bases to trimming and J lost 0 bases, with 12 bases between them. Here the CDR3 reads CASRDGRHSGNTIYF. The CDR3, as DNA: TGTGCCAGCAGGGACGGACGCCACTCTGGAAACACCATATATTTT.

The chain employs TRBV5-1 and TRBJ2-7; perhaps D is TRBD1 or TRBD2 (6 bases each). The CDR3 has 16 amino acids. Per germline, CDR1 SGHRS and CDR2 YFSETQ. Trimming cost V 7 bases and J 2 bases, with 22 bases left between them. Written as DNA, the CDR3 is TGCGCCAGCGCCCTAGGGGGGCAGGGTGCGACCTACGAGCAGTACTTC. Amino acids: CASALGGQGATYEQYF.

This chain uses TRBV19 with TRBJ1-4, with D unclear. The CDR3 is 14 amino acids. The V gene's germline CDR1 is LNHDA and CDR2 SQIVND (reference sequence). Trimming removed 3 bases from V and 0 bases from J, with 5 bases in between. The DNA of the CDR3 is TGTGCCAGTAGTATGAGGGCAACTAATGAAAAACTGTTTTTT. This sequence encodes CASSMRATNEKLFF.

This clone occurred once. The chain uses TRBV5-1 and TRBJ2-1, with 10 bases lining up with TRBD2. V trimming: 4 bases; J trimming: 3 bases; junction bases outside the gene matches: 1. The V gene's germline CDR1 is SGHRS and CDR2 YFSETQ. The CDR3 runs to 14 residues. Here the CDR3 DNA reads TGCGCCAGCAGCCGGACTAGCGGCTACAATGAGCAGTTCTTC. Translating gives CASSRTSGYNEQFF. The full variable domain, its missing parts supplied by reference TRBV5-1 and TRBJ2-1, is KAGVTQTPRYLIKTRGQQVTLSCSPISGHRSVSWYQQTPGQGLQFLFEYFSETQRNKGNFPGRFSGRQFSNSRSEMNVSTLELGDSALYLCASSRTSGYNEQFFGPGTRLTVL.

V is TRBV5-8 and J is TRBJ2-7; TRBD1 might be the D (6 bases). CDR1 and CDR2 from the germline V gene are SGHTS and YDEGEE. The germline V and J ends were trimmed by 0 bases and 2 bases, with 18 bases remaining between them. The length of the CDR3 is 17 residues. CDR3: CASSLEYRVSAAYEQYF. CDR3 bases: TGTGCCAGCAGCTTGGAATACAGGGTGTCGGCCGCCTACGAGCAGTACTTC.

CDR3 region: CASSVVPVGGSPYNEQFF. CDR3 DNA: TGTGCCAGCAGCGTAGTACCGGTTGGGGGGAGTCCCTACAATGAGCAGTTCTTC. This sequence joins TRBV9 and TRBJ2-1, with D perhaps matching TRBD2 (6 bases). This CDR3 contains 18 residues. Trimming stripped 0 bases from V and 2 bases from J, with 18 bases between. In germline, CDR1 is SGDLS, CDR2 YYNGEE.

The chain has TRBV5-1 and TRBJ2-2; D not resolved. Per germline, CDR1 SGHRS and CDR2 YFSETQ. V was pared by 4 bases and J by 0 bases, with 7 bases between. The CDR3 covers 14 residues. CDR3 amino acids: CASSRQPNTGELFF. The CDR3 region has the DNA TGCGCCAGCAGCAGGCAGCCGAACACCGGGGAGCTGTTTTTT.

The genes are TRBV6-5 and TRBJ2-1; 10 bases fit TRBD1. The CDR3 spans 14 residues. The germline gives CDR1 MNHEY, CDR2 SVGAGI. Unmatched junction bases numbered 4, after V lost 5 bases and J lost 6 bases. The CDR3, as DNA: TGTGCCAGCAGTACGCGGACAGGGGGCAATGAGCAGTTCTTC. Encoded protein: CASSTRTGGNEQFF.

The rearrangement links TRBV5-1 to TRBJ2-7; the D gene is possibly TRBD2 (6 bases). The CDR3 sequence is 14 residues long. Germline CDR1 reads SGHRS; CDR2 reads YFSETQ. Trimming shortened V by 2 bases and J by 0 bases, and 9 bases separated the two germline ends. CDR3 amino acids: CASSFGGSSYEQYF. CDR3 DNA: TGCGCCAGCAGCTTTGGAGGGAGCTCCTACGAGCAGTACTTC.

This clone was seen ten or more times. Written as DNA, the CDR3 is TGCGCCAGCAGCAGGGACACCAACACCGGGGAGCTGTTTTTT. Amino acids: CASSRDTNTGELFF. The V call is TRBV5-1, the J call TRBJ2-2, with D possibly TRBD1 on 6 matching bases. Trimming shortened V by 4 bases and J by 2 bases, and 9 bases separated the two germline ends. This CDR3 contains 14 residues. CDR1 and CDR2 (germline): SGHRS, YFSETQ.

This clone has just one count. The genes are TRBV19 and TRBJ2-1; 13 bases agree with TRBD2. CDR1 is LNHDA and CDR2 is SQIVND in the germline V gene (reference sequence). CDR3 length: 15 amino acids. The ends lost 6 bases at V and 7 bases at J; junction bases unmatched: 6. In nucleotides, the CDR3 is TGTGCCAGTAGGAAAACTAGCGGGAGGGAGAATGAGCAGTTCTTC. As protein: CASRKTSGRENEQFF.

This clone was seen only a few times. This chain links TRBV5-5 with TRBJ2-7; the D gene is possibly TRBD2 (6 bases). Trimming took off 3 bases at V and 0 bases at J, with 13 bases between the two ends. There are 15 residues in the CDR3. CDR1 SGHKS and CDR2 YYEKEE come from the germline V gene (reference sequence). CDR3 residues: CASSWGLQSSYEQYF. CDR3 DNA sequence: TGTGCCAGCAGCTGGGGACTCCAGAGCTCCTACGAGCAGTACTTC.

This rearrangement joins TRBV5-1 to TRBJ2-3; 16 bases are shared with TRBD2. The V gene end was trimmed by 4 bases and the J gene end by 1 base; junction bases not matched to a gene: 9. The CDR3 contains 19 residues. Germline CDR1 SGHRS, CDR2 YFSETQ. The CDR3 DNA is TGCGCCAGCAGCCCGGGACTAGCGGGGGGGCACGTTGGCACAGATACGCAGTATTTT. This gives the protein CASSPGLAGGHVGTDTQYF.

The J gene is TRBJ2-1, the V gene TRBV6-6, with D perhaps given as TRBD1 or TRBD2 (7 bases each). The CDR3 spans 16 residues. Trimming removed 7 bases from V and 6 bases from J, with 22 bases in between. Per the germline V gene, CDR1 is MNHNY and CDR2 is SVGAGI (reference sequence). The CDR3 DNA reads TGTGCCAGCATTTCAGGGGGGCTAGCGGACGCCAATGAGCAGTTCTTC. Amino acids: CASISGGLADANEQFF.

The chain uses TRBV12-5 and TRBJ1-5; 11 bases map to TRBD1. J gave up 11 bases and V 6 bases, and 12 bases lay outside the gene matches. CDR1 is LGHNT, CDR2 FRNRAP, per germline. This CDR3 comprises 15 residues. The CDR3 reads CASGQDRGLPSAQHF. CDR3 in DNA: TGTGCTAGTGGCCAGGACAGGGGGCTGCCCTCAGCCCAGCATTTT.

The chain couples TRBV11-2 to TRBJ2-1; the D gene could be TRBD1 or TRBD2 (6 bases each). The CDR3 sequence is 15 residues long. Germline values: CDR1 SGHAT, CDR2 FQNNGV. Trimming shortened V by 1 base and J by 4 bases, and 11 bases separated the two germline ends. CDR3 sequence: CASSLGGARYNEQFF. The CDR3 coding sequence is TGTGCCAGCAGCTTAGGGGGGGCCCGGTACAATGAGCAGTTCTTC.

The V gene is TRBV5-5, the J gene TRBJ2-7; 8 nucleotides match TRBD1. CDR1 is SGHKS and CDR2 is YYEKEE in the germline V gene (reference sequence). The CDR3 has 13 amino acids. Trimming at V came to 1 base and at J to 11 bases, leaving 8 bases not matched to a gene. CDR3 DNA: TGTGCCAGCAGCTTGCCGGACAGGGCGTTGGAGTACTTC. It encodes CASSLPDRALEYF.

About this clone: Within the sample, other DNA sequences also encode this same CDR3. J is TRBJ1-1 and V is TRBV4-3; D remains ambiguous. The V and J ends lost 3 bases and 2 bases respectively, with 7 bases between them. The germline V gene encodes CDR1 LGHNA and CDR2 YSLEER. The CDR3 runs to 13 residues. The CDR3 nucleotides are TGCGCCAGCAGCCAGGTCTCAAACACTGAAGCTTTCTTT. Translating it yields CASSQVSNTEAFF.